This record concerns one TCR beta chain sequence. This sample is part of a study of tumor-infiltrating lymphocytes in primary liver carcinoma. V shed 3 bases, J shed 6 bases, and the junction held 8 bases outside the gene matches. The germline V gene encodes CDR1 MGHRA and CDR2 YSYEKL. The CDR3 totals 15 residues. They got blood RNA out of unsorted whole blood and also pulled out germline DNA. The input was 450 to 500 ng total RNA; TCR beta cDNA was made from it with a constant-region primer. Three nested multiplex PCR rounds, a slightly modified ARM-PCR method, built the TCR beta libraries. The first two PCR rounds used TRBV1-TRBV30 primers with a Cbeta primer, approximately 9 cycles each. TCRdb ran MiXCR on the multiplex PCR reads and lists one entry per CDR3 protein. Here the sample spans 250,000 to 400,000 distinct CDR3 sequences, roughly 60% being singletons.

Sequenced input: peripheral blood. The chain recombines TRBV4-1 with TRBJ1-1; 9 bases map to TRBD1. The clonotype comes from a man aged 35-49 years with primary liver carcinoma and hepatitis B virus infection. The CDR3 bases are TGCGCCAGCAGCCAGGAACAGGGGGCCGGGGCTGAAGCTTTCTTT. It encodes CASSQEQGAGAEAFF.